The rows below give T cell receptor beta chains drawn from one sample of a study of cytomegalovirus exposure and HLA in healthy donors. Here immunoSEQ multiplex PCR was the method, and the copy in TCRdb shows in-frame clones only, minus some. The listing records 75,000 to 95,000 clones. Source material: PBMCs. Receptors originate from a woman aged 55 to 70 in good health and CMV-seronegative. Both conserved end residues are part of each CDR3. Fields, in order: CDR3 DNA, CDR3 protein, J gene, V gene, D gene. The D gene is left open where the match is weak.

TGTGCCAGCAGCTTAGAGGGGGTGGTAGCGGGAGAGAGGAATGAGCAGTTCTTC CASSLEGVVAGERNEQFF TRBJ2-1 TRBV7-2 TRBD2
TGTGCCAGCAGTGAATCGGTGCGGTTCACAGATACGCAGTATTTT CASSESVRFTDTQYF TRBJ2-3 TRBV25-1 .
TGTGCCAGCAGCCCCAATTTAGCGGGGACCTACGAGCAGTACTTC CASSPNLAGTYEQYF TRBJ2-7 TRBV11-3 TRBD2
TGCGCCAGCAGCTTGGTTCAGGGGGTAGCCGGGGAGCTGTTTTTT CASSLVQGVAGELFF TRBJ2-2 TRBV5-1 TRBD1
TGTGCCAGCAGCTTAGGACAGGCCCCCTATGGCTACACCTTC CASSLGQAPYGYTF TRBJ1-2 TRBV11-2 .
TGTGCTAGCAGCTTAGGAGCGGTTCAAGAGACCCAGTACTTC CASSLGAVQETQYF TRBJ2-5 TRBV7-7 .
TGTGCCAGTAGTATAGCGGGACTAGCGGGAGCAAATGAGCAGTTCTTC CASSIAGLAGANEQFF TRBJ2-1 TRBV19 TRBD2
TGTGCCAGCTCACCGACAGGACCGGATGTAAGGTACACCTTC CASSPTGPDVRYTF TRBJ1-2 TRBV18 .
TGTGCCAGCAGGGAAAGGCGGGAGGGTAGCACAGATACGCAGTATTTT CASRERREGSTDTQYF TRBJ2-3 TRBV5-4 TRBD2
TGTGCCAGTAGTTGGAGGGGCGGGAGCACAAGCTACGAGCAGTACTTC CASSWRGGSTSYEQYF TRBJ2-7 TRBV19 TRBD2
TGTGCCAGCAGCCAAGACCTTCGACTAGGGCGGGAGAAAGAGACCCAGTACTTC CASSQDLRLGREKETQYF TRBJ2-5 TRBV14 TRBD2
TGCGCCAGCAAAGGACTAGAGCACGAGCAGTACTTC CASKGLEHEQYF TRBJ2-7 TRBV5-1 TRBD2
TGTGCCAGCAGCGTAATAGCGGGATCCGGAGATACGCAGTATTTT CASSVIAGSGDTQYF TRBJ2-3 TRBV7-9 TRBD2
TGTGCCAGCAGTTCGACAGGGGGCGTCGAGCAGTACTTC CASSSTGGVEQYF TRBJ2-7 TRBV11-3 TRBD1
TGCAGCGTTGATGGCGGAGACAATGAGCAGTTCTTC CSVDGGDNEQFF TRBJ2-1 TRBV29-1 .
TGTGCCAGCAGCCCCAGAGGGCGGGAGTCGAATGAGCAGTTCTTC CASSPRGRESNEQFF TRBJ2-1 TRBV7-9 TRBD2
TGTGCCATCAGTGCAGGGGAGGGTTACAATGAGCAGTTCTTC CAISAGEGYNEQFF TRBJ2-1 TRBV10-3 .
TGTGCCAGCAGCCGGGGACTAGGCTCCCGGAATGAGCAGTTCTTC CASSRGLGSRNEQFF TRBJ2-1 TRBV7-2 TRBD2
TGTGCCAGCAGTGCTCGGACTAGCGTGCGGCCTGATACGCAGTATTTT CASSARTSVRPDTQYF TRBJ2-3 TRBV28 TRBD2
TGTGCCAGCAGCTTAGCGGGAGCAAGGAATTACGAGCAGTACTTC CASSLAGARNYEQYF TRBJ2-7 TRBV7-2 .
TGCAGTGCTGGCAAAGAGACCCAGTACTTC CSAGKETQYF TRBJ2-5 TRBV20-1 .